The clone carrying this T cell receptor (beta chain) was observed once. The target antigen is unknown. CD45RO-negative, CCR7-selected cells formed the naive CD8 fraction, which excluded terminally differentiated effector memory CD45RA+ cells. Measured with immunoSEQ multiplex PCR; TCRdb has only the in-frame clones, and not every one. The data hold around 650,000 clones, with about 95% observed a single time. This entry is derived from a study of shared clonotypes between healthy human individuals. Study summary: For every donor, three CD4 naive, three CD4 memory, two CD8 naive and one CD8 memory plates were used. Findings and caveats of the study: Sequencing depth was expected to affect clonotype sharing among donors. Across subsets, estimated richness was generally greater for naive than for memory populations.

V was trimmed by 2 bases and J by 7 bases, leaving 15 bases between them. The CDR3 extends over 14 amino acids. The V gene's germline CDR1 is MNHEY and CDR2 SVGAGI. The rearrangement joins TRBV6-5 to TRBJ2-7; a weak D match, TRBD1 (5 bases). The sequencing input was naive CD8+ T cells sorted from blood. This TCR was recovered from a woman aged 25-40 years in good health. As DNA, the CDR3 is TGTGCCAGCAGTTACAGGGGAACCGCTACAGAGCAGTACTTC. Translated, it gives CASSYRGTATEQYF.